This T cell receptor (beta chain) is drawn from a study of blood T cells in healthy people across ages. This clonotype was observed at least ten times. Germline assignment: CDR1 SGDLS and CDR2 YYNGEE. The CDR3 spans 14 residues. V lost 7 bases, J lost 1 base, and 15 bases lay in between. A second roughly 6 to 12 cycle PCR used barcoded and J-beta primers. Each CDR3 protein gets one entry after TCRdb re-called the 5' RACE reads with MiXCR. The data hold around 1,500,000 distinct CDR3 sequences, with 28% observed a single time. The sample taken for sequencing was blood. The TCR sequence derives from a woman aged 30 to 39 in good health. This sequence joins TRBV9 and TRBJ2-7; no firm D call. CDR3 protein: CASGPGTTSYEQYF. The DNA for the CDR3 is TGTGCCAGCGGACCAGGTACAACATCCTACGAGCAGTACTTC.